A single sample gave rise to the 21 T cell receptor beta chains below, sequenced in a study of cytomegalovirus exposure and HLA in healthy donors. The primer mix had 60 Vbeta and 13 Jbeta primers. Sequencing was performed with immunoSEQ multiplex PCR; in TCRdb, only in-frame clones are kept and a portion is missing. The top ten hold 4% of the sample, which has some 120,000 clones, 70% to 85% seen once. Source material: PBMCs. Receptor source: a man aged 40-49 years in good health and CMV-seropositive.

The count of this clone is one. CDR3 DNA sequence: TGTGCCAGCAGGCCCTATAGCAATCAGCCCCAGCATTTT. Amino acids: CASRPYSNQPQHF. This rearrangement joins TRBV28 to TRBJ1-5; D unresolved. Germline V gene data show CDR1 as MDHEN and CDR2 as SYDVKM. The CDR3 consists of 13 residues. V was trimmed by 6 bases and J by 0 bases, leaving 6 bases between them.

The rearrangement links TRBV10-3 to TRBJ2-2, with 8 bases identical to TRBD2. This CDR3 is 15 amino acids long. Germline V CDR1 and CDR2: ENHRY, SYGVKD. With V trimmed by 4 bases and J by 6 bases, 7 bases remained unmatched. The DNA of the CDR3 is TGTGCCATCAGTGGTGGTAGCGGGATTCCCGGGGAGCTGTTTTTT. It translates to CAISGGSGIPGELFF.

This chain connects TRBV30 to TRBJ1-6; D remains unclear. The germline V gene encodes CDR1 GTSNPN and CDR2 SVGIG (reference sequence). The CDR3 loop spans 16 amino acids. V lost 2 bases and J lost 0, with 11 bases in between. CDR3 DNA: TGTGCCTGGAGTAAACAGCCCAGCTCCTATAATTCACCCCTCCACTTT. Translated, it gives CAWSKQPSSYNSPLHF.

This sequence joins TRBV9 and TRBJ2-2, with 9 bases identical to TRBD1. Trimming cost V 3 bases and J 4 bases; bases outside gene matches: 4. The germline gives CDR1 SGDLS, CDR2 YYNGEE. The CDR3 covers 15 residues. The DNA for the CDR3 is TGTGCCAGCAGCGCCGGGACAGGGAGCACCGGGGAGCTGTTTTTT. This encodes CASSAGTGSTGELFF.

The rearrangement links TRBV6-1 to TRBJ2-1, with no clear D. Trimming pared 4 bases from V and 8 bases from J, leaving 15 bases between. This CDR3 contains 14 residues. CDR1 and CDR2 (germline): MNHNS, SASEGT. CDR3 sequence: CASSGAPRAHEQFF. CDR3 in DNA: TGTGCCAGCAGTGGAGCCCCCCGAGCACATGAGCAGTTCTTC.

The rearrangement uses TRBV9 and TRBJ1-2, with 7 positions matching TRBD1. CDR3 length equals 13 residues. Trimming removed 0 bases from V and 8 bases from J; junction bases left unmatched: 4. Germline loops: CDR1 SGDLS, CDR2 YYNGEE. The CDR3, as DNA: TGTGCCAGCAGCGTAGCTCAGGACAGGGGCTACACCTTC. Its translation is CASSVAQDRGYTF. Complete variable domain (other parts from reference TRBV9 and TRBJ1-2): DSGVTQTPKHLITATGQRVTLRCSPRSGDLSVYWYQQSLDQGLQFLIQYYNGEERAKGNILERFSAQQFPDLHSELNLSSLELGDSALYFCASSVAQDRGYTFGSGTRLTVV.

This clone came up a few times. The V gene is TRBV2, the J gene TRBJ2-3; 8 nucleotides align to TRBD2. CDR1 and CDR2 from the germline V gene are SNHLY and FYNNEI. V was pared by 7 bases and J by 5 bases, with 8 bases of the junction left unmatched. The CDR3 has 14 residues. The CDR3 region has the DNA TGTGCCAGCAAACCGGGACTAGGGAGAGATACGCAGTATTTT. Translated: CASKPGLGRDTQYF.

The chain links TRBV2 to TRBJ1-5, with 8 bases identical to TRBD1. The trim removed 7 bases at V and 5 bases at J, leaving 4 bases unmatched. The V gene's germline CDR1 is SNHLY and CDR2 FYNNEI. This CDR3 comprises 13 residues. The CDR3 nucleotides read TGTGCCAGCACCTCAGGGGGCTATCAGCCCCAGCATTTT. This sequence encodes CASTSGGYQPQHF.

The chain has TRBV7-2 and TRBJ2-7; D call uncertain. The CDR3 extends over 13 amino acids. Trimming cost V 5 bases and J 2 bases, with 10 bases left between them. The germline gives CDR1 SGHTA, CDR2 FQGNSA. DNA of the CDR3: TGTGCCAGCAGCCACACAGAAACCTACGAGCAGTACTTC. Protein sequence: CASSHTETYEQYF.

This chain connects TRBV28 to TRBJ2-5, with 10 bases aligning to TRBD1. V shed 6 bases, J shed 11 bases, and the junction held 9 bases outside the gene matches. Germline CDR1 is MDHEN and CDR2 is SYDVKM. CDR3 length: 13 amino acids. Here the CDR3 DNA reads TGTGCCAGCAGAGAGGGACAGGGGAACGGACAGTACTTC. Protein sequence: CASREGQGNGQYF. The whole variable domain, filled in from reference TRBV28 and TRBJ2-5, reads DVKVTQSSRYLVKRTGEKVFLECVQDMDHENMFWYRQDPGLGLRLIYFSYDVKMKEKGDIPEGYSVSREKKERFSLILESASTNQTSMYLCASREGQGNGQYFGPGTRLLVL.

This chain joins TRBV6-6 and TRBJ1-1; unclear D gene. This CDR3 is 11 amino acids long. Between the trimmed V and J ends, which lost 6 bases and 7 bases, there was a span of 9 bases. Germline V gene lookup returns CDR1 MNHNY and CDR2 SVGAGI (reference sequence). CDR3 loop: CASRPAGEAFF. Written as DNA, the CDR3 is TGTGCCAGCAGACCCGCAGGTGAAGCTTTCTTT.

This clone was counted a few times. The gene calls are TRBV29-1 and TRBJ2-1, with 8 bases matching TRBD2. Trimming removed 8 bases from V and 3 bases from J; junction bases left unmatched: 9. Germline loops: CDR1 SQVTM, CDR2 ANQGSEA. The CDR3 loop spans 14 amino acids. CDR3 in DNA: TGCAGCCTCCGGGGGGGGGCGGGCTACAATGAGCAGTTCTTC. It translates to CSLRGGAGYNEQFF.

Only a few counts were recorded for this clone. The V call is TRBV7-9, the J call TRBJ1-2, with 10 positions matching TRBD1. V dropped 7 bases and J dropped 8; count of bases not matched to a gene: 10. CDR1 SEHNR and CDR2 FQNEAQ come from the germline V gene (reference sequence). CDR3 length equals 14 residues. For the CDR3, the DNA is TGTGCCAGCATCGATCTCCGGGACAGGGGCGGCTACACCTTC. Translating gives CASIDLRDRGGYTF.

The rearrangement joins TRBV7-8 to TRBJ2-1; 13 bases map to TRBD2. The V and J ends lost 4 bases and 3 bases, in that order; junction bases with no gene match: 6. Per the germline V gene, CDR1 is SGHVS and CDR2 is FQNEAQ. The CDR3 sequence is 17 residues long. In DNA form, the CDR3 reads TGTGCCAGCAGCTCCGGACTAGCGGGAGATTACTACAATGAGCAGTTCTTC. Its translation is CASSSGLAGDYYNEQFF.

This rearrangement joins TRBV4-1 to TRBJ1-1; TRBD1 agrees at 7 bases. From germline, CDR1 is MGHRA and CDR2 YSYEKL. V lost 11 bases to trimming and J lost 1 base; unmatched junction nucleotides: 16. The CDR3 is 16 residues long. The CDR3 reads CACPLRQGRGNTEAFF. The CDR3 region has the DNA TGCGCCTGCCCGCTAAGACAGGGTCGTGGGAACACTGAAGCTTTCTTT.

This chain links TRBV5-1 with TRBJ2-3; the D gene is possibly TRBD1 (5 bases). CDR3 length equals 15 residues. Germline CDR1 and CDR2: SGHRS and YFSETQ. Between the trimmed V and J ends, which lost 0 bases and 3 bases, there was a span of 11 bases. Written as DNA, the CDR3 is TGCGCCAGCAGCTTGGACAGGCCCCAGACAGATACGCAGTATTTT. Amino acid sequence: CASSLDRPQTDTQYF.

V and J are TRBV5-5 and TRBJ2-2; D might be TRBD1 (6 bases). Germline V CDR1 and CDR2: SGHKS, YYEKEE (reference sequence). The CDR3 length is 16 residues. V lost 2 bases and J lost 0, with 11 bases in between. CDR3 coding DNA: TGTGCCAGCAGCTTCAGGGGCAACGCGAACACCGGGGAGCTGTTTTTT. It translates to CASSFRGNANTGELFF.

The V and J genes are TRBV6-6 and TRBJ2-7; TRBD1 agrees at 8 bases. Germline V gene lookup returns CDR1 MNHNY and CDR2 SVGAGI (reference sequence). The CDR3 extends over 14 amino acids. V dropped 7 bases and J dropped 1; count of bases not matched to a gene: 6. The CDR3 sequence: CASILTGVSYEQYF. As DNA, the CDR3 is TGTGCCAGCATTCTGACAGGGGTGTCCTACGAGCAGTACTTC.

This chain connects TRBV1 to TRBJ2-7; TRBD2, as called in the table, went unchecked against the DNA. TRBV1 is labeled a pseudogene. The CDR3 is made up of 15 amino acids. CDR3 nucleotides: TGCACCAGCAGCCAAGATCCCCTCGGGGGATACGAGCAGTACTTC. Translated: CTSSQDPLGGYEQYF.

This clone was found a few times. This chain connects TRBV30 to TRBJ2-1; TRBD1 matches at 7 bases. CDR3 length: 15 amino acids. Germline CDR1 GTSNPN, CDR2 SVGIG (reference sequence). V was clipped by 1 base and J by 4 bases; unmatched bases: 7. CDR3 in amino acids: CAWSAEGARYNEQFF. DNA of the CDR3: TGTGCCTGGAGTGCAGAGGGGGCGAGATACAATGAGCAGTTCTTC.

This clone was observed once. The gene calls are TRBV6-5 and TRBJ2-1, with TRBD2 identical over 16 bases. This CDR3 is built from 15 residues. Germline V gene lookup returns CDR1 MNHEY and CDR2 SVGAGI. Germline trimming cut 6 bases from V and 4 bases from J; bases unmatched to any gene: 0. In DNA, the CDR3 is TGTGCCAGCAGGGGACTAGCGGGAGGGTACAATGAGCAGTTCTTC. The encoded protein is CASRGLAGGYNEQFF.